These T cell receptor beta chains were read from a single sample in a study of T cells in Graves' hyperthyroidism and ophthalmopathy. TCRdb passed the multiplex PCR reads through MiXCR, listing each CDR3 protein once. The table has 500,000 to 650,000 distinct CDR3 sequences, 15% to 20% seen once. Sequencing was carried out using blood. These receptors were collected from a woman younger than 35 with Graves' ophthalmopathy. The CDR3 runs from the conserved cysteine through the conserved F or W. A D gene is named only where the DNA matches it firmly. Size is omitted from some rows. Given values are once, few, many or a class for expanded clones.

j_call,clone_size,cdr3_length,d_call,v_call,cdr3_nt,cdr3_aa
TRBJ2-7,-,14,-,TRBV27,TGTGCCAGCGTTGAGACAGTAACAACCTACGAGCAGTACTTC,CASVETVTTYEQYF
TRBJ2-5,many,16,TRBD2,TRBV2,TGTGCCAGCAGACCCGGGACTAGCGGGGGACTGGGGACCCAGTACTTC,CASRPGTSGGLGTQYF
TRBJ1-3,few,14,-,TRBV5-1,TGCGCCAGCAGCTTGGGATACTCTGGAAACACCATATATTTT,CASSLGYSGNTIYF
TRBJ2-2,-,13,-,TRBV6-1,TGTGCCAGCAGTCCAGGACTTGTCGGGGAGCTGTTTTTT,CASSPGLVGELFF
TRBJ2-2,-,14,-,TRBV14,TGTGCCAGCAGCCCCCTACGGGGAACCGGGGAGCTGTTTTTT,CASSPLRGTGELFF
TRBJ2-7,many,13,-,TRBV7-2,TGTGCCAGCAGCCCACTGGGTGACTACGAGCAGTACTTC,CASSPLGDYEQYF
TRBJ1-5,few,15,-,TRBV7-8,TGTGCCAGCAGTTTCGGGGTAAACAGCAATCAGCCCCAGCATTTT,CASSFGVNSNQPQHF
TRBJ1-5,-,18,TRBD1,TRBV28,TGTGCCAGCAGAGATGGGACAGGGGACACTAATAGCAATCAGCCCCAGCATTTT,CASRDGTGDTNSNQPQHF
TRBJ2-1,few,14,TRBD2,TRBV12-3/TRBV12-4,TGTGCCAGCTCCACTAGCGGGATTTTCTATGAGCAGTTCTTC,CASSTSGIFYEQFF
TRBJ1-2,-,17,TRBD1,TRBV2,TGTGCCAGCAGCCTCGGACAGGGGGAGTCCCCTCTCTATGGCTACACCTTC,CASSLGQGESPLYGYTF
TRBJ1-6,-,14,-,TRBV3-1,TGTGCCAGCAGCCAAGACACCAGCAATTCACCCCTCCACTTT,CASSQDTSNSPLHF
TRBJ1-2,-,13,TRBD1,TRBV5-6,TGTGCCCCCAGGGGGCCTCGTAACTATGGCTACACCTTC,CAPRGPRNYGYTF